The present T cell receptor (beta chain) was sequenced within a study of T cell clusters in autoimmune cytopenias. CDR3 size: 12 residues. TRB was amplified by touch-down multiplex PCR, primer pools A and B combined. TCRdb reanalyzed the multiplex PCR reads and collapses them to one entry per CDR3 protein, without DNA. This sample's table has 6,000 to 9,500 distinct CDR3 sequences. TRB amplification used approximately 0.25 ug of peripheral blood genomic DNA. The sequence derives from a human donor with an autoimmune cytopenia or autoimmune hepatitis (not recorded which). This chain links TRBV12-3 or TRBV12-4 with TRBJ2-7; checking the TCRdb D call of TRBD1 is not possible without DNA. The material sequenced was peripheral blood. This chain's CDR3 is CASSNTGTVRYF.